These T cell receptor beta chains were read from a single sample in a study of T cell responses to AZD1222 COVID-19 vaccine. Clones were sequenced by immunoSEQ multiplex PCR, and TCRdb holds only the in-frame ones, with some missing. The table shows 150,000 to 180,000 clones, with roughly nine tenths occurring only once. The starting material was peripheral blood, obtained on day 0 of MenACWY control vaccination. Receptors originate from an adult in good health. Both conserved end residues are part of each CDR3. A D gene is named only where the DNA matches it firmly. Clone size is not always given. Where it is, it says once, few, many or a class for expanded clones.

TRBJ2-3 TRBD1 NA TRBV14 TGTGCCAGCAGCCAATACACAGGGGGCTTCACAGATACGCAGTATTTT CASSQYTGGFTDTQYF
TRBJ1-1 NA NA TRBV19 TGTGCCAGTAGTAGGAACAGACTGAACACTGAAGCTTTCTTT CASSRNRLNTEAFF
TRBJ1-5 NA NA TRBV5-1 TGCGCCAGCAGCTTGGGAGGGGCGACGGGTCAGCCCCAGCATTTT CASSLGGATGQPQHF
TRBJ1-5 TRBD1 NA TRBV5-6 TGTGCCAGCAGCCTCACAGGGGGTGCCAATCAGCCCCAGCATTTT CASSLTGGANQPQHF
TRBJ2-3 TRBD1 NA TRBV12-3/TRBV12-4 TGTGCCGGTGGGGAACAGGGGGCTGATACGCAGTATTTT CAGGEQGADTQYF
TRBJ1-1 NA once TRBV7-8 TGTGCCAGCAGCTTAGGGGGCAGGTCTGAAGCTTTCTTT CASSLGGRSEAFF
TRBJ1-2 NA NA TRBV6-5 TGTGCCAGCAGTCCCCTGGGATACGGCTACACCTTC CASSPLGYGYTF
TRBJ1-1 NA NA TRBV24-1 TGTGCCACCGCTCCGGGGGCCGCCGGAAACACTGAAGCTTTCTTT CATAPGAAGNTEAFF
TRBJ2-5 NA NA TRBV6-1 TGTGCCAGCAGTGAGGGACTCACCCGCGGAGAGACCCAGTACTTC CASSEGLTRGETQYF
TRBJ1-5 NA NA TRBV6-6 TGTGCCAGCAGCCCCGCCCGGGACTACAGCAATCAGCCCCAGCATTTT CASSPARDYSNQPQHF
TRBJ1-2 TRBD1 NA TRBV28 TGTGCCAGCAGCTCCTCAGGGGGGCACCTTTGGGGCTACACCTTC CASSSSGGHLWGYTF
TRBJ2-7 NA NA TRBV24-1 TGTGCCACCAGTGAATCCTTCGCGGGCCCCTACGAGCAGTACTTC CATSESFAGPYEQYF
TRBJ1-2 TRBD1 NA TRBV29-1 TGCAGCGTTGAAATGGCAGGGGGCCTTAGCTATGGCTACACCTTC CSVEMAGGLSYGYTF
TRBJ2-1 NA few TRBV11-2 TGTGCCAGCAGCTTGCTCGGGGTTCCCTTCTTC CASSLLGVPFF
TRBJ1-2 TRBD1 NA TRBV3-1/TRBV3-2 TGTGCCAGCAGCCCACAGGGGGCTAACTATGGCTACACCTTC CASSPQGANYGYTF
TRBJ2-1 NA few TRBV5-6 TGTGCCAGCAGCCTATCTGCACTCCCGGGAAGGGAGCAGTTCTTC CASSLSALPGREQFF